This T cell receptor beta chain was identified during a study of vaccination and CD4 T cells after COVID-19. Study overall: The post-COVID samples were taken a median approximately 3.5 months after diagnosis, anywhere from 35 to 161.

An Oncomine TCR Beta short-read assay was used to sequence the DNA from cultured CD4+ T cells. TCRdb re-called the PCR reads with MiXCR, one entry per CDR3 protein. Of about 17,000 distinct CDR3 sequences in the sample, 48% are singletons; the top ten hold about 5%. Findings of the study overall: A nonsignificant median increase from 21 to 38 SARS-CoV-2-reactive clonotypes was observed.

Trimming cost V 4 bases and J 1 base; bases outside gene matches: 9. Germline values: CDR1 LNHDA, CDR2 SQIVND (reference sequence). The CDR3 loop spans 18 amino acids. Details on this clonotype: What it binds is not known.

Stated treatment: roughly ten-day PBMC culture with coronavirus spike peptide pools or control peptides (ViraFEST assay). Days 3 and 7 were when half the medium was replaced with fresh IL-2 medium. The receptor comes from a human donor who had recovered from COVID-19. Source: CD4+ T cells from blood, cultured in vitro, taken before SARS-CoV-2 vaccination. This chain joins TRBV19 and TRBJ2-6; 8 bases are shared with TRBD1. In nucleotides, the CDR3 is TGTGCCAGTAGTACACGAGGACAGGGTGCTTCTGGGGCCAACGTCCTGACTTTC. It is translated as CASSTRGQGASGANVLTF. The variable domain in full, with the rest retrieved from reference TRBV19 and TRBJ2-6, is DGGITQSPKYLFRKEGQNVTLSCEQNLNHDAMYWYRQDPGQGLRLIYYSQIVNDFQKGDIAEGYSVSREKKESFPLTVTSAQKNPTAFYLCASSTRGQGASGANVLTFGAGSRLTVL.